This T cell receptor beta chain was documented in a study of blood T cell repertoires in COVID-19. V gave up 4 bases and J gave up 2 bases; unmatched junction bases: 6. From germline, CDR1 is SGHDN and CDR2 FVKESK. The CDR3 runs 15 residues. This clone was picked up one time. Seattle patients were enrolled during active infection and followed longitudinally. Clones were read by immunoSEQ multiplex PCR, and TCRdb kept only the in-frame ones, dropping some. Of tens of thousands of clones in the sample, 75% to 85% were seen once. The origin of this receptor is a man younger than 45 with COVID-19, enrolled during active disease. V gene TRBV14 combines with J gene TRBJ2-7; 9 bases are shared with TRBD2. Sequencing used peripheral blood. This CDR3 reads CASSPLAGATYEQYF. CDR3 DNA: TGTGCCAGCAGCCCGTTAGCGGGAGCTACCTACGAGCAGTACTTC. Combining the CDR3 with reference TRBV14 and TRBJ2-7 gives the whole variable domain EAGVTQFPSHSVIEKGQTVTLRCDPISGHDNLYWYRRVMGKEIKFLLHFVKESKQDESGMPNNRFLAERTGGTYSTLKVQPAELEDSGVYFCASSPLAGATYEQYFGPGTRLTVT.